A selection of T cell receptor beta chains follows, all from one sample in a study of blood T cell repertoires in COVID-19. Sequenced by immunoSEQ multiplex PCR; TCRdb stores in-frame clones only, minus some. Of just under 150,000 clones in the sample, around nine tenths were seen once. Material for sequencing was peripheral blood. The receptors were sampled from a woman aged 45-60 years with active or convalescent COVID-19. Each CDR3 is given with its conserved first and last residue. A D gene is named only where the DNA matches it firmly. Clone size is shown for a subset of rows, as once, few, many or a class of expanded clone.

clone_size: .; v_call: TRBV29-1; j_call: TRBJ1-1; d_call: .; cdr3_nt: TGCAGCGTTGTCTCAGGGGAGGGGGCTTTCTTT; cdr3_aa: CSVVSGEGAFF
clone_size: .; v_call: TRBV7-2; j_call: TRBJ1-4; d_call: TRBD1; cdr3_nt: TGTGCCAGCAGCTTACACTCGCCGGGACAGGGGTCTTGGAAACTGTTTTTT; cdr3_aa: CASSLHSPGQGSWKLFF
clone_size: .; v_call: TRBV28; j_call: TRBJ1-1; d_call: .; cdr3_nt: TGTGCCAGCAGTTCCACTCACACTGAAGCTTTCTTT; cdr3_aa: CASSSTHTEAFF
clone_size: few; v_call: TRBV19; j_call: TRBJ1-5; d_call: .; cdr3_nt: TGTGCCAGTAGTGCACTAATGGCCTCCAATCAGCCCCAGCATTTT; cdr3_aa: CASSALMASNQPQHF
clone_size: .; v_call: TRBV6-6; j_call: TRBJ2-1; d_call: TRBD2; cdr3_nt: TGTGCCAGCAGTTACTTTGCGGGAGCCTCTGAGCAGTTCTTC; cdr3_aa: CASSYFAGASEQFF
clone_size: .; v_call: TRBV10-3; j_call: TRBJ1-2; d_call: TRBD1; cdr3_nt: TGTGCCACCACTCGGGACAGGGAAGGAGACTATGGCTACACCTTC; cdr3_aa: CATTRDREGDYGYTF
clone_size: .; v_call: TRBV28; j_call: TRBJ1-6; d_call: .; cdr3_nt: TGTGCCAGAAAAATAAGGGGCAGGGGAGAAAGGTTCACCCTCCACTTT; cdr3_aa: CARKIRGRGERFTLHF
clone_size: once; v_call: TRBV6-5; j_call: TRBJ2-1; d_call: TRBD2; cdr3_nt: TGTGCCAGCAATTTTGACAGCGGGGGGGCGGCTGAGCAGTTCTTC; cdr3_aa: CASNFDSGGAAEQFF
clone_size: .; v_call: TRBV24-1; j_call: TRBJ1-3; d_call: .; cdr3_nt: TGTGCCACCAGTCTAAGTCGGTCTGGAAACACCATATATTTT; cdr3_aa: CATSLSRSGNTIYF
clone_size: .; v_call: TRBV4-2; j_call: TRBJ2-7; d_call: TRBD2; cdr3_nt: TGTGCCAGCAGCCCCCGTGGGACTAGCGGGAGTGACGAGCAGTACTTC; cdr3_aa: CASSPRGTSGSDEQYF
clone_size: .; v_call: TRBV11-3; j_call: TRBJ2-5; d_call: TRBD2; cdr3_nt: TGTGCCAGCAGACTTACTAGCGGGAGTACTAAGACCCAGTACTTC; cdr3_aa: CASRLTSGSTKTQYF
clone_size: .; v_call: TRBV3-1/TRBV3-2; j_call: TRBJ1-1; d_call: .; cdr3_nt: TGTGCCAGCAGCCAAGCCCAGGGCGCCGGTACTTTCTTT; cdr3_aa: CASSQAQGAGTFF
clone_size: .; v_call: TRBV28; j_call: TRBJ1-1; d_call: .; cdr3_nt: TGTGCCCCGGGGGGGGAAGCTTTCTTT; cdr3_aa: CAPGGEAFF
clone_size: .; v_call: TRBV3-1/TRBV3-2; j_call: TRBJ2-7; d_call: .; cdr3_nt: TGTGCCAGCAGCCAAGCCAACAGGGTCACCTACGAGCAGTACTTC; cdr3_aa: CASSQANRVTYEQYF
clone_size: .; v_call: TRBV30; j_call: TRBJ2-5; d_call: .; cdr3_nt: TGTGCCTGGAGTCTGGCGGTGCTGTGGGAGACCCAGTACTTC; cdr3_aa: CAWSLAVLWETQYF
clone_size: .; v_call: TRBV6-5; j_call: TRBJ2-3; d_call: .; cdr3_nt: TGTGCCAGCAGGGGGATTGACCAGGGGGGTGATACGCAGTATTTT; cdr3_aa: CASRGIDQGGDTQYF
clone_size: .; v_call: TRBV7-9; j_call: TRBJ1-6; d_call: TRBD1; cdr3_nt: TGTGCCAGCAGCCACCCGACAGGGGATTATAATTCACCCCTCCACTTT; cdr3_aa: CASSHPTGDYNSPLHF